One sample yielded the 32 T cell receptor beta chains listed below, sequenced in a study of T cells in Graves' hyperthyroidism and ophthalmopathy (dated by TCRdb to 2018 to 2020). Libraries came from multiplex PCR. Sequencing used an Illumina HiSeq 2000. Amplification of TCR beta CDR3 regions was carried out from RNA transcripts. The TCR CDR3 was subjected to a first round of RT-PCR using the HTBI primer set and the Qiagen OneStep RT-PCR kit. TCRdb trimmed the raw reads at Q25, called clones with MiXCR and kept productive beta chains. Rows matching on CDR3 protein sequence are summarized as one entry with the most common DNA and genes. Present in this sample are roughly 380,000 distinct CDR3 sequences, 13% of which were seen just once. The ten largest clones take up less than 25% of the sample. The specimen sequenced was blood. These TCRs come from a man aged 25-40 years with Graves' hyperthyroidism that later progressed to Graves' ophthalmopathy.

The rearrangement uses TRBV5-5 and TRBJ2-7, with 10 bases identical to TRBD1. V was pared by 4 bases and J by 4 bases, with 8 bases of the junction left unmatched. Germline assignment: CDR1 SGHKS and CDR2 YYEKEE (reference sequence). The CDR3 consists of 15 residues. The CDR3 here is CASSPPGQGYYEQYF. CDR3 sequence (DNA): TGTGCCAGCAGCCCACCGGGACAGGGGTATTACGAGCAGTACTTC.

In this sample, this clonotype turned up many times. CDR3 sequence (DNA): TGTGCCAGCCAGGGAGGGTACGAGCAGTACTTC. This translates into CASQGGYEQYF. The V gene is TRBV28, the J gene TRBJ2-7, with 7 bases identical to TRBD2. The CDR3 runs 11 residues. The germline V gene encodes CDR1 MDHEN and CDR2 SYDVKM. J gave up 4 bases and V 8 bases, and 2 bases lay outside the gene matches.

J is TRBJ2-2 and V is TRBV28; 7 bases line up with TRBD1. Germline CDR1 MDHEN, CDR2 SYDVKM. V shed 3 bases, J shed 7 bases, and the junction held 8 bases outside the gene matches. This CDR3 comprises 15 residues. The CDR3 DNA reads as TGTGCCAGCAGTTTTGAGGGGGCGCAGGTCGGGGAGCTGTTTTTT. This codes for CASSFEGAQVGELFF. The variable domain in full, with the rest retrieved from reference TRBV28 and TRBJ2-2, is DVKVTQSSRYLVKRTGEKVFLECVQDMDHENMFWYRQDPGLGLRLIYFSYDVKMKEKGDIPEGYSVSREKKERFSLILESASTNQTSMYLCASSFEGAQVGELFFGEGSRLTVL.

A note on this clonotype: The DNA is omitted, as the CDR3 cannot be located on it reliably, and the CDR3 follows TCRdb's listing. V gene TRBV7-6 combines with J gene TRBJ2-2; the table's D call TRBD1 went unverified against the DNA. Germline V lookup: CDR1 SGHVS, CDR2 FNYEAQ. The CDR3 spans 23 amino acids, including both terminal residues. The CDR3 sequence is CASSLGETQYFGPGTRLTGELFF.

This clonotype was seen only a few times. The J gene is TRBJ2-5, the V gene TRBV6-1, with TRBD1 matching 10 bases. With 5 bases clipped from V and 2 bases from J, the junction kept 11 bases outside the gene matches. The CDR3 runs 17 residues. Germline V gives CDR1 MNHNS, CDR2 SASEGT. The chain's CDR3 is CASSRRTGGMVQETQYF. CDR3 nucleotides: TGTGCCAGCAGTAGGCGGACAGGGGGGATGGTACAAGAGACCCAGTACTTC.

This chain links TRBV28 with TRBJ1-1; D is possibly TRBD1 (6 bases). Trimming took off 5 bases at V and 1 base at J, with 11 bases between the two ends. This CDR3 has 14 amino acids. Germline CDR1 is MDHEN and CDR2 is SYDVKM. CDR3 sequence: CASSAQGKNTEAFF. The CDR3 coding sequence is TGTGCCAGCAGTGCACAGGGTAAGAACACTGAAGCTTTCTTT.

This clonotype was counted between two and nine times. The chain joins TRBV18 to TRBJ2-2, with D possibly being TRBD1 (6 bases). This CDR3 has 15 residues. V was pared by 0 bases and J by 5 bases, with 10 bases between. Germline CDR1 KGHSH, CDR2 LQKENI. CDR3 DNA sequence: TGTGCCAGCTCACCACCCGGGACACCTACCGGGGAGCTGTTTTTT. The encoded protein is CASSPPGTPTGELFF.

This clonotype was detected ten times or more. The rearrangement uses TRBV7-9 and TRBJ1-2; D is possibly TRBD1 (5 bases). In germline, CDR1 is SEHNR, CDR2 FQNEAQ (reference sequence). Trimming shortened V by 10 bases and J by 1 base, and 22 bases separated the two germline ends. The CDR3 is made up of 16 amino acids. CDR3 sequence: CATQFWETGDNYGYTF. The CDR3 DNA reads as TGTGCCACTCAATTTTGGGAAACAGGCGATAACTATGGCTACACCTTC.

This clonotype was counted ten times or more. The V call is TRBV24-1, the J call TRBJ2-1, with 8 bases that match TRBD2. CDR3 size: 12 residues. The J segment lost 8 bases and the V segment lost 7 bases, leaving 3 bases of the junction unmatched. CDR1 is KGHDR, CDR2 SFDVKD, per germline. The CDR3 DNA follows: TGTGCCACCAGGCGGGGGGCCGATGAGCAGTTCTTC. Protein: CATRRGADEQFF.

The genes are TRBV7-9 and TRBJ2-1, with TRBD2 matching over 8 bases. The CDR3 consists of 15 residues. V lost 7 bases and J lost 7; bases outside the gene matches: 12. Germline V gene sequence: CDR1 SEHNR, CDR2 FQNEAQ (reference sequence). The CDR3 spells CASNSPGGPGNEQFF. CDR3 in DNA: TGTGCCAGCAACTCTCCGGGGGGGCCAGGGAATGAGCAGTTCTTC.

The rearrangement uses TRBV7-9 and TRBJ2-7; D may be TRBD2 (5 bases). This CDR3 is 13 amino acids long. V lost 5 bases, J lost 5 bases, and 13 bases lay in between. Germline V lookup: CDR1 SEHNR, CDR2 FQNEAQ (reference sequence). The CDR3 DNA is TGTGCCAGCAGCCCAGAGGGCACCCACGAGCAGTACTTC. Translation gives CASSPEGTHEQYF.

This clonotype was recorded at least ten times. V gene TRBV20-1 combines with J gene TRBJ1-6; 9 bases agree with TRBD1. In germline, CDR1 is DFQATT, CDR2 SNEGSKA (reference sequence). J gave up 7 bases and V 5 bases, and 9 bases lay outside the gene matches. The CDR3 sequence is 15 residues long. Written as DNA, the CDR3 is TGCAGTGCTCCCCGACCGGGACAGGGAAATTCACCCCTCCACTTT. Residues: CSAPRPGQGNSPLHF.

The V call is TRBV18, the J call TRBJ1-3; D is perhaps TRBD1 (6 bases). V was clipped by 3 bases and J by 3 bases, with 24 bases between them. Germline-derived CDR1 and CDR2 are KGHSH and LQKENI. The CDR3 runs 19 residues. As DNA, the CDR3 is TGTGCCAGCTCACCCCTCCAGACGACGGGGGCGCTTGTTGGAAACACCATATATTTT. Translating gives CASSPLQTTGALVGNTIYF.

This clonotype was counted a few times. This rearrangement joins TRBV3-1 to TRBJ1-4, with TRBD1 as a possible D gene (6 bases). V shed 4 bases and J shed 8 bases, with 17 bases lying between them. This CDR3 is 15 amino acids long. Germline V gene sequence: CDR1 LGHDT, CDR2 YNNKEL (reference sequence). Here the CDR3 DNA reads TGTGCCAGCAGCCCCTCGACAGGCTTTTCGGAAAAACTGTTTTTT. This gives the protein CASSPSTGFSEKLFF. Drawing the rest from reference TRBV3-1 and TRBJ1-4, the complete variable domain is DTAVSQTPKYLVTQMGNDKSIKCEQNLGHDTMYWYKQDSKKFLKIMFSYNNKELIINETVPNRFSPKSPDKAHLNLHINSLELGDSAVYFCASSPSTGFSEKLFFGSGTQLSVL.

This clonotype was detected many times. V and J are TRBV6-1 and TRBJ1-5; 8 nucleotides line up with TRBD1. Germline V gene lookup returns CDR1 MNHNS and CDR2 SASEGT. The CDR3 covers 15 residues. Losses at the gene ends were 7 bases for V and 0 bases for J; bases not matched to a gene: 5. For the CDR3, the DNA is TGTGCCAGCAACATGGGACAGGATAGCAATCAGCCCCAGCATTTT. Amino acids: CASNMGQDSNQPQHF.

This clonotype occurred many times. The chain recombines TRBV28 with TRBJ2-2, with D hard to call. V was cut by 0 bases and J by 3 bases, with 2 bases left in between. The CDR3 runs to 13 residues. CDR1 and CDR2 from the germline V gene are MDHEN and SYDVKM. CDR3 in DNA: TGTGCCAGCAGTTTATGGGACACCGGGGAGCTGTTTTTT. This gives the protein CASSLWDTGELFF.

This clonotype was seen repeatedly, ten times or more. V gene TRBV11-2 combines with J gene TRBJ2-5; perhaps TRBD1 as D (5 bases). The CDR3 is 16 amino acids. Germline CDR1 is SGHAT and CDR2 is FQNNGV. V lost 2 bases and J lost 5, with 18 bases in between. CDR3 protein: CASSLYGAGLGETQYF. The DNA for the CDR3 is TGTGCCAGCAGCTTATATGGGGCAGGGCTTGGGGAGACCCAGTACTTC.

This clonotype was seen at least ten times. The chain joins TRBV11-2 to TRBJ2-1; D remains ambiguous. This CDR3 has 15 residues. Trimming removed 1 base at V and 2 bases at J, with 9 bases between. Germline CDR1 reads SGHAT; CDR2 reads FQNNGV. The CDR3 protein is CASSLGRSTYNEQFF. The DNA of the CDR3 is TGTGCCAGCAGCTTAGGACGATCCACCTACAATGAGCAGTTCTTC. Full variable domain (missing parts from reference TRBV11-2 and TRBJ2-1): EAGVAQSPRYKIIEKRQSVAFWCNPISGHATLYWYQQILGQGPKLLIQFQNNGVVDDSQLPKDRFSAERLKGVDSTLKIQPAKLEDSAVYLCASSLGRSTYNEQFFGPGTRLTVL.

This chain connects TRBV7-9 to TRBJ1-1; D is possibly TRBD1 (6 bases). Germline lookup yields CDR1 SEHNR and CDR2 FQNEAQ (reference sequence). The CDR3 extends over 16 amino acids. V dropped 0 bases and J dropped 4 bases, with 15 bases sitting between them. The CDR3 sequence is CASSLAGAGVSTEAFF. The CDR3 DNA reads TGTGCCAGCAGCTTAGCGGGGGCAGGGGTGAGCACTGAAGCTTTCTTT.

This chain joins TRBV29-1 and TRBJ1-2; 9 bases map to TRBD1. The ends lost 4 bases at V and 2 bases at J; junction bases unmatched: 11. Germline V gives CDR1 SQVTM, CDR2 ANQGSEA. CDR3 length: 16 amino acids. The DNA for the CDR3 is TGCAGCGTTGTTGGTCGGACAGGGGACCTAAACTATGGCTACACCTTC. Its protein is CSVVGRTGDLNYGYTF.

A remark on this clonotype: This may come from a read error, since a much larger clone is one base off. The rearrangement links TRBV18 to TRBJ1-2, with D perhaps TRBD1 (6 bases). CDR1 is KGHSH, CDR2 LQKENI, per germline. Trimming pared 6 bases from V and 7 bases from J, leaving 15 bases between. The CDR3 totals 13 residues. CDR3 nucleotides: TGTGCCAGCTCCCTAGCGGAGGGGGGTGGCTACACCTTC. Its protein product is CASSLAEGGGYTF.

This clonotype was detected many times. The CDR3 nucleotides are TGTGCCAGCAGCTTAGAACAGGGGTCAGATACGCAGTATTTT. It codes for CASSLEQGSDTQYF. The chain couples TRBV7-9 to TRBJ2-3; 7 bases are shared with TRBD1. The CDR3 length is 14 residues. V was clipped by 1 base and J by 4 bases; unmatched bases: 2. Germline-derived CDR1 and CDR2 are SEHNR and FQNEAQ (reference sequence). Filled out from reference TRBV7-9 and TRBJ2-3, the complete variable domain reads DTGVSQNPRHKITKRGQNVTFRCDPISEHNRLYWYRQTLGQGPEFLTYFQNEAQLEKSRLLSDRFSAERPKGSFSTLEIQRTEQGDSAMYLCASSLEQGSDTQYFGPGTRLTVL.

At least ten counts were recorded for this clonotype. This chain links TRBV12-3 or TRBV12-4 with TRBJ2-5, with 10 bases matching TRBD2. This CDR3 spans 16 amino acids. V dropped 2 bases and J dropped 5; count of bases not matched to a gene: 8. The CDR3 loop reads CASSLRSGGAWETQYF. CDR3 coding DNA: TGTGCCAGCAGTTTAAGAAGCGGGGGGGCCTGGGAGACCCAGTACTTC.

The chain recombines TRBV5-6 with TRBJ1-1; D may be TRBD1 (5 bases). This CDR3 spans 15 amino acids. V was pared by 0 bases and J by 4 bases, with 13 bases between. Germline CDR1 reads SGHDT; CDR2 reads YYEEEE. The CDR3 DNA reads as TGTGCCAGCAGCTTGGGGCAGGGTCTGGGCACTGAAGCTTTCTTT. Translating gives CASSLGQGLGTEAFF. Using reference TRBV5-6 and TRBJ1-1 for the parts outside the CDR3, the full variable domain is DAGVTQSPTHLIKTRGQQVTLRCSPKSGHDTVSWYQQALGQGPQFIFQYYEEEERQRGNFPDRFSGHQFPNYSSELNVNALLLGDSALYLCASSLGQGLGTEAFFGQGTRLTVV.

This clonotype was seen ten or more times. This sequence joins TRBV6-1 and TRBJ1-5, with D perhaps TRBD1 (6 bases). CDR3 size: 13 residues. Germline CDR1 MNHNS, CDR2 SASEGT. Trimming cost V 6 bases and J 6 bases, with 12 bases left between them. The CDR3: CASSQGGVQPQHF. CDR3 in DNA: TGTGCCAGCAGCCAAGGGGGAGTTCAGCCCCAGCATTTT.

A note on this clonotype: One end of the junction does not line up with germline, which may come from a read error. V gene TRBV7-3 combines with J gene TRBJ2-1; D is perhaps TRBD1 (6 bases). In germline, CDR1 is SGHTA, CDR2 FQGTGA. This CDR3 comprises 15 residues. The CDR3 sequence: CASSWDTSSYNEQSF. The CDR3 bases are TGTGCCAGCAGCTGGGACACCAGCTCCTACAATGAGCAGTCCTTC.

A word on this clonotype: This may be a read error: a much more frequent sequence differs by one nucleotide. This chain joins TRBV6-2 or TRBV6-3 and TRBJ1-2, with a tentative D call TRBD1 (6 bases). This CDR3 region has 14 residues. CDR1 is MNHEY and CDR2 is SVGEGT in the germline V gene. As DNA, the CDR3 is TGTGTCAGCAAGAGACGACAGGATAACTATGGCTACACCTTC. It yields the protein CVSKRRQDNYGYTF.

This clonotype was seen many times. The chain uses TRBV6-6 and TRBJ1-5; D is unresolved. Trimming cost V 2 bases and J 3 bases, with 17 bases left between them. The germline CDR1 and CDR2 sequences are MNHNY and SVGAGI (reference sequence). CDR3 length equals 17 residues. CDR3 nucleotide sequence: TGTGCCAGCAGTTACCTTCTGGGCCCTGACGACAATCAGCCCCAGCATTTT. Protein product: CASSYLLGPDDNQPQHF.

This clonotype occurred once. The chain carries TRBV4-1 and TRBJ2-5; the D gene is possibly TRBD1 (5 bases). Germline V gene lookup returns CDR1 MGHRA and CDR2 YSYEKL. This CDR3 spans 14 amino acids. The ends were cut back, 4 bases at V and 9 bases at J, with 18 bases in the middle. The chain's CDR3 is CASSPNSDKTAQYF. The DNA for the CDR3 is TGCGCCAGCAGCCCTAACTCGGACAAGACGGCCCAGTACTTC.

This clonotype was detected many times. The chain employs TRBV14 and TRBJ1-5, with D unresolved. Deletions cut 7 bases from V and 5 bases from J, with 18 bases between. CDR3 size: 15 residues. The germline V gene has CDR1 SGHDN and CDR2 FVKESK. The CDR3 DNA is TGTGCCAGCACCTCTGGACGGTTAGATGATCAGCCCCAGCATTTT. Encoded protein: CASTSGRLDDQPQHF. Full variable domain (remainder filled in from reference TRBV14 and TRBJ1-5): EAGVTQFPSHSVIEKGQTVTLRCDPISGHDNLYWYRRVMGKEIKFLLHFVKESKQDESGMPNNRFLAERTGGTYSTLKVQPAELEDSGVYFCASTSGRLDDQPQHFGDGTRLSIL.

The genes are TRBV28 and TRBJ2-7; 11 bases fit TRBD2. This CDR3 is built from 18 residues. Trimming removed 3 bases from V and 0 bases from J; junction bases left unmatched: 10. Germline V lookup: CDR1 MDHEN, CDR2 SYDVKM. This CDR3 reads CASSFPLLAGDFSYEQYF. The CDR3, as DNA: TGTGCCAGCAGTTTCCCCCTACTAGCGGGGGACTTCTCCTACGAGCAGTACTTC.

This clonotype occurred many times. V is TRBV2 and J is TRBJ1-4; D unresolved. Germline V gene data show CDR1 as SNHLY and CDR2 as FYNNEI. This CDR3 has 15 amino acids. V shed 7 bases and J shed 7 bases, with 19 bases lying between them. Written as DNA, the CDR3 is TGTGCCAGCACGAATGTTGGGGATGAGGGTGAAAAACTGTTTTTT. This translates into CASTNVGDEGEKLFF.